One sample yielded the 17 T cell receptor beta chains listed below, sequenced in a study of T cell clusters in autoimmune cytopenias. TRB amplification used 250 ng of peripheral blood genomic DNA. TRB rearrangements were amplified by touch-down multiplex PCR with mixed TRB-A/B primers. TCRdb reanalyzed the multiplex PCR reads and collapses them to one entry per CDR3 protein, without DNA. This sample's table reports a few thousand distinct CDR3 sequences. These data were also filed under a second study, of T cell repertoires in aging, cancer and after chemotherapy.

Input material: peripheral blood. The receptors stem from a human donor in good health.

This clonotype is identified as medium-sized from frequency. This chain uses TRBV15 with TRBJ2-1; TCRdb returns TRBD2, unconfirmable since there is no DNA. The CDR3 spans 17 residues. Germline lookup yields CDR1 LNHNV and CDR2 YYDKDF (reference sequence). The chain's CDR3 is CATSAPGLATGNNEQFF.

This chain connects TRBV6-1 to TRBJ1-3; TCRdb indicates TRBD1, and absent DNA this call remains unverified. This CDR3 is built from 16 residues. Germline V gene lookup returns CDR1 MNHNS and CDR2 SASEGT. CDR3 in amino acids: CASSRRGQFSGNTIYF.

This chain joins TRBV27 and TRBJ1-6. CDR1 is MNHEY, CDR2 SMNVEV, per germline (reference sequence). The CDR3 is 17 residues long. CDR3 loop: CASSWGGSRSDNSPLHF.

V is TRBV7-9 and J is TRBJ1-1; TCRdb picks TRBD1, but there is no DNA to check that call. Germline V CDR1 and CDR2: SEHNR, FQNEAQ (reference sequence). The CDR3 has 18 residues. The CDR3 reads CASSFTGRGIRVDTEAFF.

The chain's CDR3 is CASSPLTSGIGNEQFF. The chain recombines TRBV4-2 with TRBJ2-1; TCRdb names TRBD2, which stays unverified in the absence of DNA. CDR3 length: 16 residues. The germline V gene has CDR1 LGHNA and CDR2 YNFKEQ.

The chain is built from TRBV12-3 or TRBV12-4 and TRBJ2-5; TCRdb returns TRBD1, unconfirmable since there is no DNA. The length of the CDR3 is 13 residues. CDR3 loop: CASGRGGWETQYF.

This chain links TRBV27 with TRBJ1-2; TCRdb names TRBD1, which stays unverified in the absence of DNA. This CDR3 is 13 amino acids long. Germline V gene lookup returns CDR1 MNHEY and CDR2 SMNVEV (reference sequence). CDR3 residues: CASSVGRNYGYTF.

The chain uses TRBV7-2 and TRBJ2-2; TCRdb lists TRBD1, though no DNA is available to test this call. Germline V gene lookup returns CDR1 SGHTA and CDR2 FQGNSA. CDR3 size: 14 residues. The CDR3 is CASSGRNGVGELFF.

The rearrangement joins TRBV20-1 to TRBJ2-7; no DNA is available, so the TRBD1 call from TCRdb remains unchecked. The CDR3 runs 14 residues. In germline, CDR1 is DFQATT, CDR2 SNEGSKA (reference sequence). The CDR3 spells CSALPWDSSYEQYF.

The gene calls are TRBV10-3 and TRBJ2-3; TCRdb's D call of TRBD1 is untestable without DNA. This CDR3 spans 16 amino acids. Germline CDR1 and CDR2: ENHRY and SYGVKD. The chain's CDR3 is CATLRGAGGSTDTQYF.

This clonotype is called medium-sized based on its frequency. CDR3 amino acids: CSVARQDHTDTQYF. The chain joins TRBV29-1 to TRBJ2-3. The CDR3 extends over 14 amino acids. Germline lookup yields CDR1 SQVTM and CDR2 ANQGSEA.

The chain uses TRBV12-3 or TRBV12-4 and TRBJ2-7. The length of the CDR3 is 14 residues. The CDR3 protein is CASSLASSSYEQYF.

The rearrangement links TRBV18 to TRBJ2-1; TCRdb designates TRBD2, a call that cannot be tested without DNA. This CDR3 spans 20 amino acids. In germline, CDR1 is KGHSH, CDR2 LQKENI. The CDR3: CASSPPTGAGGPLSYNEQFF.

The CDR3 is CASRDTDRVRGNEQFF. V gene TRBV19 combines with J gene TRBJ2-1; the D gene TCRdb calls, TRBD1, cannot be checked with no DNA. The V gene's germline CDR1 is LNHDA and CDR2 SQIVND (reference sequence). This CDR3 has 16 amino acids.

This chain uses TRBV6-1 with TRBJ1-1; TCRdb's assignment of TRBD1 cannot be checked, as there is no DNA. The CDR3 runs to 14 residues. Germline CDR1 reads MNHNS; CDR2 reads SASEGT. CDR3 sequence reads: CASNRDSMNTEAFF.

The chain links TRBV30 to TRBJ1-6; TCRdb picks TRBD1, but there is no DNA to check that call. CDR3 size: 13 residues. The germline CDR1 and CDR2 sequences are GTSNPN and SVGIG (reference sequence). This chain's CDR3 is CAWSVGDNSPLHF.

The rearrangement links TRBV27 to TRBJ2-7; TCRdb indicates TRBD1, and absent DNA this call remains unverified. The CDR3 sequence is 15 residues long. CDR1 MNHEY and CDR2 SMNVEV come from the germline V gene (reference sequence). CDR3 region: CASSRTGDGSYEQYF.